The T cell receptor beta chain described here comes from a study of blood T cell repertoires in COVID-19. Study-wide background: Material from acute and convalescent COVID-19 was sourced from the United States, Italy and Spain. T cells, B-cell-depleted T cells, or PBMCs supplied cDNA or gDNA.

Germline V gives CDR1 SEHNR, CDR2 FQNEAQ (reference sequence). CDR3 length: 12 residues. V was trimmed by 5 bases and J by 6 bases, leaving 11 bases between them. Original analysis: Nucleated cell number was recorded as an estimate derived from reference gene primer amplification. Generated by immunoSEQ multiplex PCR, the TCRdb table keeps only in-frame clones and is missing some. That table supplies the V and J calls and clone size; D and trimming were determined from the DNA. This sample carries about 260,000 clones, approximately 86% of them seen once, and the ten largest clones take approximately 2%.

Sequences were obtained from peripheral blood. The chain carries TRBV7-9 and TRBJ2-7, with D maybe TRBD1 (6 bases). The clonotype comes from a man between 25 and 39 years old with active or convalescent COVID-19. The CDR3 region has the DNA TGTGCCAGCAGCGTAACAGGGCTCGAGCAGTACTTC. Protein sequence: CASSVTGLEQYF.